These T cell receptor beta chains were read from a single sample in a study of blood T cells in healthy people across ages. Via MiXCR, TCRdb re-called the 5' RACE reads, giving one row per CDR3 protein. The sample has 1.5 million to 2 million distinct CDR3 sequences; 28% are singletons. The specimen sequenced was blood. The receptors originated from a woman in her twenties or thirties in good health. Each CDR3 is given without its conserved first and last residue. Fields, in order: clone size, V gene, J gene, CDR3 protein. Clone size is stated in some rows and not others, as once, few, many or a class when expanded.

abundance: few; v_gene: TRBV12-3/TRBV12-4; j_gene: TRBJ2-6; CDR3aa: ASSLGDRANSGANVLT
abundance: .; v_gene: TRBV18; j_gene: TRBJ2-1; CDR3aa: ASSPKPGLIHNEQF
abundance: .; v_gene: TRBV12-3/TRBV12-4; j_gene: TRBJ1-1; CDR3aa: ASSLWGERSEAF
abundance: few; v_gene: TRBV11-1; j_gene: TRBJ2-1; CDR3aa: ASSLGTGGGNNEQF
abundance: many; v_gene: TRBV24-1; j_gene: TRBJ2-7; CDR3aa: ATSESSTEQY
abundance: .; v_gene: TRBV7-9; j_gene: TRBJ2-1; CDR3aa: SSSLVFSSYNEQF
abundance: .; v_gene: TRBV9; j_gene: TRBJ2-2; CDR3aa: ASSVNSRTGELF
abundance: few; v_gene: TRBV4-1; j_gene: TRBJ2-2; CDR3aa: ASRKVFGTGELF
abundance: few; v_gene: TRBV4-1; j_gene: TRBJ2-3; CDR3aa: ASSQPLAGPKGNTQY
abundance: .; v_gene: TRBV7-2; j_gene: TRBJ2-6; CDR3aa: ASSRIRAGANVLT
abundance: few; v_gene: TRBV6-2/TRBV6-3; j_gene: TRBJ1-2; CDR3aa: ASLSREDGGYT
abundance: .; v_gene: TRBV7-2; j_gene: TRBJ2-2; CDR3aa: ASSLDVLAGELF
abundance: few; v_gene: TRBV28; j_gene: TRBJ2-7; CDR3aa: ASSVQGAGYEQY
abundance: .; v_gene: TRBV5-1; j_gene: TRBJ2-1; CDR3aa: ASSMDSYNEQF
abundance: .; v_gene: TRBV12-3/TRBV12-4; j_gene: TRBJ2-2; CDR3aa: ASIDNVRSGELF
abundance: few; v_gene: TRBV19; j_gene: TRBJ1-5; CDR3aa: ASSRQGALSNQPQH
abundance: many; v_gene: TRBV9; j_gene: TRBJ2-5; CDR3aa: ASSVAGSQETQY
abundance: .; v_gene: TRBV7-2; j_gene: TRBJ1-2; CDR3aa: ASNQGQGLSGGYT
abundance: .; v_gene: TRBV24-1; j_gene: TRBJ2-1; CDR3aa: ATMLGTGPNNEQF
abundance: few; v_gene: TRBV20-1; j_gene: TRBJ2-7; CDR3aa: SAREAGSAYEQY
abundance: many; v_gene: TRBV29-1; j_gene: TRBJ2-7; CDR3aa: SVVGGSSYEQY
abundance: many; v_gene: TRBV7-2; j_gene: TRBJ2-7; CDR3aa: ASSLILAGTGASYEQY